The entry that follows covers one TCR beta chain sequence. Its antigen is still unknown. The data originate from a study of CD8+ T cells in alopecia areata. Broader study findings: Between patients, shared TCR sequences were less clear than in mice. This was possibly due in part to HLA diversity in the patient population. Among the 100 top clones, expanded CD8+ clones, like scalp clonality, were significantly decreased by tofacitinib. Sequenced scalp T cells also include alphabeta T cells resident in normal skin.

The J segment lost 3 bases and the V segment lost 6 bases, leaving 5 bases of the junction unmatched. CDR3 length: 13 residues. CDR1 MNHNY and CDR2 SVGAGI come from the germline V gene (reference sequence). Treatment meaning: oral pan-JAK inhibitor, 5-10 mg twice daily. Collection of lesional scalp punch biopsies and peripheral blood was performed in alopecia areata patients. Reverse transcribed after extraction, RNA yielded cDNA as the sequencing template. Assay: immunoSEQ multiplex PCR; the TCRdb copy retains only in-frame clones and omits some. The sample has over 150,000 clones, about 48% seen once.

This TCR was recovered from a human donor with alopecia areata. The sequenced sample was CD8+ T cells sorted from blood, obtained at week 24, from a patient treated with tofacitinib. The rearrangement joins TRBV6-6 to TRBJ2-7; 7 bases are a match to TRBD1. This chain's CDR3 is CASRTGISYEQYF. CDR3 nucleotide sequence: TGTGCCAGCAGGACAGGGATAAGCTACGAGCAGTACTTC.